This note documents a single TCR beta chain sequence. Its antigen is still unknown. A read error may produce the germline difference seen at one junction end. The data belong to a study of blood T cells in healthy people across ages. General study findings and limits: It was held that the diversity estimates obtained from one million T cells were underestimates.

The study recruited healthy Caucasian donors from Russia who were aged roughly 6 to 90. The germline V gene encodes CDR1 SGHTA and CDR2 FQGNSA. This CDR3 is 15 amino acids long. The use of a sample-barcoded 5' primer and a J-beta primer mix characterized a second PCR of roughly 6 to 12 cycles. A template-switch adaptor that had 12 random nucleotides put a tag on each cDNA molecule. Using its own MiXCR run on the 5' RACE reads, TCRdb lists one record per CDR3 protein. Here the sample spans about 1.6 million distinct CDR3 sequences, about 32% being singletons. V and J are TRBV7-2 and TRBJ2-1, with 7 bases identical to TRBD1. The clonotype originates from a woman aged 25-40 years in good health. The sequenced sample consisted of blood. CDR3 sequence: CANSLSGGPYNEQFF. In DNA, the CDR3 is TGTGCCAACAGCTTATCAGGGGGACCTTACAATGAGCAGTTCTTC.